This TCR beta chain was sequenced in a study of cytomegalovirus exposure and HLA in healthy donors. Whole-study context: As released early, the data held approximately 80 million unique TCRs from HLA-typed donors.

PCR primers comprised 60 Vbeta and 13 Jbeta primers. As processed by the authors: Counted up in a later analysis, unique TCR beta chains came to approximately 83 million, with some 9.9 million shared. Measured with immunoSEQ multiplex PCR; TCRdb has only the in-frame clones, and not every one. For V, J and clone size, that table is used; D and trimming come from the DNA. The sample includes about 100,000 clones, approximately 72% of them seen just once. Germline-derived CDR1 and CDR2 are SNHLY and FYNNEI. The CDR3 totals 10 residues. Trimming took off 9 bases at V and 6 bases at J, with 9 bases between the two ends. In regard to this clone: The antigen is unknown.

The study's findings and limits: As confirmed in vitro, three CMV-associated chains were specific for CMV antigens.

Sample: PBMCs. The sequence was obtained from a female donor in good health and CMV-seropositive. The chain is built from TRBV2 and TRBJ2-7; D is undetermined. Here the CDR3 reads CASGPGEQYF. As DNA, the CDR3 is TGTGCCAGTGGTCCCGGCGAGCAGTACTTC.